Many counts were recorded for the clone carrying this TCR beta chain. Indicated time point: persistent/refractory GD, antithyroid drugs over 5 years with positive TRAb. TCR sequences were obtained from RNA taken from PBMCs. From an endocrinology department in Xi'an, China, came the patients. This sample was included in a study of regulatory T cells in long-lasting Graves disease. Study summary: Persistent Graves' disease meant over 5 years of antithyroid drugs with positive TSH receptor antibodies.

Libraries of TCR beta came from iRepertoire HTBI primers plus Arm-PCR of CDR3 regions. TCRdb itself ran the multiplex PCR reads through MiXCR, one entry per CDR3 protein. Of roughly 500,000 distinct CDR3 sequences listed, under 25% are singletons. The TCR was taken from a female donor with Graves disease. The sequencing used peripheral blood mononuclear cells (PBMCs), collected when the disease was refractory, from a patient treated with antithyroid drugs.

The CDR3 DNA follows: TGCAGCGTGGTATCCGTTCGGACCTACGAGCAGTACTTC. Translating gives CSVVSVRTYEQYF. J is TRBJ2-7 and V is TRBV29-1; D is ambiguous. V shed 6 bases and J shed 2 bases, with 14 bases lying between them. Germline-derived CDR1 and CDR2 are SQVTM and ANQGSEA. CDR3 length equals 13 residues.